The source of this T cell receptor (beta chain) is a study of T cells in Graves' hyperthyroidism and ophthalmopathy. The CDR3 loop spans 14 amino acids. Trimming shortened V by 7 bases and J by 4 bases, and 15 bases separated the two germline ends. CDR1 is MDHEN and CDR2 is SYDVKM in the germline V gene. RNA transcripts were the template for amplifying TCR beta CDR3 regions. HTBI primers were used for first-round RT-PCR of the TCR CDR3. One entry per CDR3 protein results from TCRdb running MiXCR on the multiplex PCR reads. The table includes fewer than 350,000 distinct CDR3 sequences, 13% to 15% detected once. Each patient was aged 18 to 65 and had newly diagnosed hyperthyroidism of under 2 months' duration. Clinicians diagnosed patients from clinical symptoms, serum thyroxine and TRAb, thyroid ultrasound and orbital computed tomography. Study-wide results and limits: Most thyroid clonotypes with frequency above 0.001 were detected in blood.

This clonotype was picked up many times. What it binds is unknown. This receptor was taken from a woman in her 50s with Graves' hyperthyroidism that later progressed to Graves' ophthalmopathy. J is TRBJ2-3 and V is TRBV28; D is possibly TRBD1 (6 bases). Sequenced input: blood. This chain's CDR3 is CASNPRTASDTQYF. The CDR3 nucleotides are TGTGCCAGCAACCCCCGGACAGCATCAGATACGCAGTATTTT.